What follows are 3 T cell receptor beta chains derived from one specimen sequenced in a study of T cells in Graves' hyperthyroidism and ophthalmopathy. The source material, RNA transcripts, was used to amplify TCR beta CDR3 regions. A set of HTBI primers served as the primers for a first-round RT-PCR of the TCR CDR3. Each CDR3 protein gets one entry after TCRdb re-called the multiplex PCR reads with MiXCR. The data contain 300,000 or so distinct CDR3 sequences, approximately 22% of them seen just once; the ten biggest clones take up around 48%. The sequencing sample was made of blood. The receptors shown here come from a woman aged 45 to 65 with Graves' hyperthyroidism.

This sequence joins TRBV20-1 and TRBJ2-7, with D possibly matching TRBD2 (6 bases). CDR3 length: 13 residues. With 3 bases removed from V and 1 base from J, the gap between germline ends came to 10 bases. The V gene's germline CDR1 is DFQATT and CDR2 SNEGSKA (reference sequence). The CDR3 sequence: CSASSLASYEQYF. CDR3 nucleotide sequence: TGCAGTGCTAGTTCCCTAGCGTCCTACGAGCAGTACTTC.

This clonotype was detected many times. This chain links TRBV12-3 or TRBV12-4 with TRBJ2-7; tentative D call: TRBD1 (6 bases). The CDR3 loop spans 14 amino acids. V was pared by 2 bases and J by 4 bases, with 12 bases between. The CDR3: CASSLTRGPYEQYF. The DNA of the CDR3 is TGTGCCAGCAGTTTAACCAGGGGTCCGTACGAGCAGTACTTC.

This clonotype was seen only a few times. The chain combines TRBV2 with TRBJ2-4; a weak D match, TRBD2 (5 bases). This CDR3 contains 12 residues. The ends were cut back, 7 bases at V and 5 bases at J, with 9 bases in the middle. Germline values: CDR1 SNHLY, CDR2 FYNNEI. The CDR3 DNA reads TGTGCCAGCAACAACGGGGAAAACATTCAGTACTTC. Translation: CASNNGENIQYF.